This T cell receptor beta chain was recorded in a study of blood T cell repertoires in COVID-19. Study in general: Samples of COVID-19 (acute and convalescent) were obtained from the United States, Italy and Spain. The analysed material was cDNA or gDNA that came from T cells, B-cell-depleted T cells, or PBMCs.

This clone has just one count. Germline CDR1 WNHNN, CDR2 SYGVQD (reference sequence). V shed 6 bases and J 2 bases; nucleotides not matched to a gene: 4. The CDR3 runs 14 residues. A Seattle source enrolled patients during active infection and followed them longitudinally. Authors' methods: From reference gene primer amplification, estimates of nucleated cell counts were derived. Sequencing used immunoSEQ multiplex PCR; TCRdb keeps in-frame clones, though not all of them. V, J and clone size reflect that table, while D and trimming were determined from the DNA. The top ten hold 0.75% to 0.85% of the sample, which has about 420,000 clones, around 90% seen once.

The clonotype comes from a man between 18 and 35 years old with COVID-19, enrolled during active disease. This chain connects TRBV10-1 to TRBJ2-1, with TRBD1 identical over 7 bases. The sample taken for sequencing was peripheral blood. CDR3: CASSRGIAYNEQFF. Here the CDR3 DNA reads TGCGCCAGCAGCAGGGGGATCGCCTACAATGAGCAGTTCTTC.